This T cell receptor delta chain comes out of a study of delta chains in infants with herpesvirus infections. The table lists this clone with a count of one. Reverse transcription of PBMC RNA used primers specific for the gamma and delta chains. TCRdb made new clone calls on the RT-PCR reads using CATT. This table has thousands of delta-chain clones, about 40% appearing once. This CDR3 comprises 19 residues. V gave up 0 bases and J gave up 0 bases; unmatched junction bases: 9. In germline, CDR1 is GEAIGNYY, CDR2 EKD. The rearrangement uses TRDV2 and TRDJ1; TRDD3 aligns across 13 bases. The TCR sequence derives from a human donor who was a Ugandan infant, either HIV-exposed or HIV-unexposed (not recorded which). The sequences come from peripheral blood, collected at time point 4 of longitudinal follow-up. The CDR3 DNA sequence: TGTGCCTGTGACACCGTACTGGGGGATACGCAGAGACACACCGATAAACTCATCTTT. Encoded protein: CACDTVLGDTQRHTDKLIF.